This T cell receptor (beta chain) was sequenced in a study of PD-L1 blockade in urothelial cancer. Background on the study: Peripheral blood specimens exhibited a median yield of about 140,000 T cells.

This sample's time point: pretreatment peripheral blood. Urothelial carcinoma in patients was locally advanced or metastatic. On this clone itself: What it binds is unknown.

The CDR3 runs 14 residues. CDR1 is SEHNR, CDR2 FQNEAQ, per germline (reference sequence). With 2 bases clipped from V and 5 bases from J, the junction kept 6 bases outside the gene matches. PCRs each included synthetic TCR analog templates spiked in. This table comes from immunoSEQ multiplex PCR, and its TCRdb copy is limited to in-frame clones, with some not included. The sample holds fewer than 85,000 clones, about four fifths seen once. Study-wide points: Pretreatment TCR clonality in blood, when below the median, was predictive of better survival.

The sequence was collected from a woman aged 70-85 years with urothelial cancer. This chain joins TRBV7-9 and TRBJ2-7; 7 positions match TRBD1. The sample consisted of PBMCs, taken around atezolizumab (anti-PD-L1) treatment. The CDR3 spells CASSLTQGRHEQYF. The CDR3 DNA sequence: TGTGCCAGCAGCTTAACACAGGGGAGACACGAGCAGTACTTC. The whole variable domain, remainder taken from reference TRBV7-9 and TRBJ2-7, is DTGVSQNPRHKITKRGQNVTFRCDPISEHNRLYWYRQTLGQGPEFLTYFQNEAQLEKSRLLSDRFSAERPKGSFSTLEIQRTEQGDSAMYLCASSLTQGRHEQYFGPGTRLTVT.